These 32 T cell receptor beta chains originate from one sample sequenced in a study of PD-1 blockade in classical Hodgkin lymphoma. Sample time point: newly diagnosed, previously untreated cHL patient sample. Using magnetic negative selection, the CD4+ T cells were separated out of thawed PBMCs. Repertoires were generated with immunoSEQ multiplex PCR, while TCRdb's copy carries only in-frame clones and drops some. The top ten hold around 0.41% of the sample, which has about 23,000 clones, roughly nine tenths seen once. The sample was CD4+ T cells from blood. These receptors were collected from a human donor with classical Hodgkin lymphoma.

The chain has TRBV5-1 and TRBJ1-4; D perhaps matches TRBD1 (6 bases). The germline V gene has CDR1 SGHRS and CDR2 YFSETQ. The CDR3 has 14 amino acids. Trimming cost V 0 bases and J 6 bases, with 9 bases left between them. CDR3 DNA: TGCGCCAGCAGCTTGGACAGGGAGTATGAAAAACTGTTTTTT. This translates into CASSLDREYEKLFF.

The genes are TRBV5-4 and TRBJ2-7; either TRBD1 or TRBD2 may supply D (6 bases each). The V and J ends lost 4 bases and 0 bases respectively, with 17 bases between them. Germline lookup yields CDR1 SGHNT and CDR2 YYREEE (reference sequence). This CDR3 region has 16 residues. In nucleotides, the CDR3 is TGTGCCAGCAGCCTCGGGGGCGCCCAAATCTCCTACGAGCAGTACTTC. Amino acid sequence: CASSLGGAQISYEQYF.

Here the CDR3 reads CASRGVGQSSYEQYF. The CDR3 coding sequence is TGTGCCAGCAGGGGGGTGGGGCAGAGCTCCTACGAGCAGTACTTC. This chain joins TRBV2 and TRBJ2-7; D possibly uses TRBD1 or TRBD2 (5 bases each). The CDR3 totals 15 residues. Trimming left V 6 bases short and J 0 bases short, with 15 bases between. Per the germline V gene, CDR1 is SNHLY and CDR2 is FYNNEI.

The chain uses TRBV19 and TRBJ1-3; possible D gene TRBD1, 6 bases. Trimming left V 5 bases short and J 1 base short, with 9 bases between. The CDR3 is 14 residues long. Germline CDR1 and CDR2: LNHDA and SQIVND (reference sequence). CDR3 sequence (DNA): TGTGCCAGTAGTCCCAGGGGTTCTGGAAACACCATATATTTT. This translates into CASSPRGSGNTIYF. Combining the CDR3 with reference TRBV19 and TRBJ1-3 gives the whole variable domain DGGITQSPKYLFRKEGQNVTLSCEQNLNHDAMYWYRQDPGQGLRLIYYSQIVNDFQKGDIAEGYSVSREKKESFPLTVTSAQKNPTAFYLCASSPRGSGNTIYFGEGSWLTVV.

The chain uses TRBV7-3 and TRBJ2-7; 13 bases map to TRBD2. J gave up 5 bases and V 5 bases, and 6 bases lay outside the gene matches. Germline V gene data show CDR1 as SGHTA and CDR2 as FQGTGA. The CDR3 length is 15 residues. CDR3 bases: TGTGCCAGCAGCCCGGGACTAGCGGGGTTAGACGAGCAGTACTTC. This codes for CASSPGLAGLDEQYF.

The CDR3 is CASSPYPDPTLKQYF. CDR3 nucleotide sequence: TGTGCCAGCAGCCCCTACCCAGACCCAACCCTCAAGCAGTACTTC. The chain is built from TRBV11-2 and TRBJ2-7, with no clear D. This CDR3 has 15 residues. CDR1 is SGHAT, CDR2 FQNNGV, per germline. Trimming took 5 bases from V and 8 from J, leaving 22 bases between them.

The chain combines TRBV11-2 with TRBJ2-5, with D unclear. The ends were cut back, 1 base at V and 4 bases at J, with 4 bases in the middle. The CDR3 contains 12 residues. The germline V gene has CDR1 SGHAT and CDR2 FQNNGV. The CDR3 DNA reads as TGTGCCAGCAGCTTAGGGGTAGAGACCCAGTACTTC. Its protein product is CASSLGVETQYF.

V gene TRBV7-8 combines with J gene TRBJ2-5; 14 nucleotides match TRBD2. This CDR3 contains 16 residues. The V segment lost 1 base and the J segment 5 bases; nucleotides outside the gene matches: 3. CDR1 and CDR2 (germline): SGHVS, FQNEAQ. The CDR3 region is CASSLGLAGGLETQYF. The CDR3, as DNA: TGTGCCAGCAGCTTAGGACTAGCGGGGGGGCTTGAGACCCAGTACTTC.

The chain has TRBV4-2 and TRBJ1-2; D possibly corresponds to TRBD1 (5 bases). The ends were cut back, 0 bases at V and 4 bases at J, with 15 bases in the middle. CDR3 length: 16 residues. The germline gives CDR1 LGHNA, CDR2 YNFKEQ. The CDR3 reads CASSQDGVGDVYGYTF. The DNA for the CDR3 is TGTGCCAGCAGCCAAGATGGAGTAGGGGACGTCTATGGCTACACCTTC.

The chain uses TRBV19 and TRBJ2-3; D possibly corresponds to TRBD1 (6 bases). Between the trimmed V and J ends, which lost 4 bases and 3 bases, there was a span of 20 bases. CDR1 and CDR2 (germline): LNHDA, SQIVND (reference sequence). The CDR3 has 17 residues. CDR3 region: CASSTEWGPRFTDTQYF. CDR3 sequence (DNA): TGTGCCAGTAGTACTGAATGGGGGCCGAGGTTTACAGATACGCAGTATTTT.

The genes are TRBV18 and TRBJ2-7; D may be TRBD1 or TRBD2 (5 bases each). Per the germline V gene, CDR1 is KGHSH and CDR2 is LQKENI. This CDR3 is 15 amino acids long. Trimming took 3 bases from V and 4 from J, leaving 16 bases between them. The CDR3 protein is CASSPRDPPIYEQYF. The CDR3 DNA reads TGTGCCAGCTCACCCCGGGACCCCCCAATTTACGAGCAGTACTTC. The full variable domain, in which reference TRBV18 and TRBJ2-7 provide the parts outside the CDR3, is NAGVMQNPRHLVRRRGQEARLRCSPMKGHSHVYWYRQLPEEGLKFMVYLQKENIIDESGMPKERFSAEFPKEGPSILRIQQVVRGDSAAYFCASSPRDPPIYEQYFGPGTRLTVT.

V gene TRBV4-1 combines with J gene TRBJ2-5; D is perhaps TRBD2 (5 bases). The CDR3 loop spans 14 amino acids. Per the germline V gene, CDR1 is MGHRA and CDR2 is YSYEKL. Trimming left V 2 bases short and J 7 bases short, with 14 bases between. The CDR3 bases are TGCGCCAGCAGCCAACCCCGGGAAACCTCGACCCAGTACTTC. It specifies CASSQPRETSTQYF.

This clone occurred a few times. The chain uses TRBV29-1 and TRBJ1-1, with D unresolved. This CDR3 is built from 12 residues. Trimming shortened V by 3 bases and J by 3 bases, and 8 bases separated the two germline ends. The germline CDR1 and CDR2 sequences are SQVTM and ANQGSEA. The chain's CDR3 is CSVDDGYTEAFF. The CDR3 DNA reads as TGCAGCGTTGATGATGGCTACACTGAAGCTTTCTTT.

V is TRBV7-2 and J is TRBJ1-3, with D uncertain. Germline values: CDR1 SGHTA, CDR2 FQGNSA. The CDR3 has 14 amino acids. V lost 2 bases, J lost 1 base, and 6 bases lay in between. The CDR3 loop reads CASSLRLSGNTIYF. CDR3 nucleotide sequence: TGTGCCAGCAGCTTACGGTTATCTGGAAACACCATATATTTT.

The J gene is TRBJ1-3, the V gene TRBV7-6; TRBD1 is a possible D gene (5 bases). This CDR3 has 16 residues. Germline V lookup: CDR1 SGHVS, CDR2 FNYEAQ. V was cut by 3 bases and J by 4 bases, with 16 bases left in between. CDR3 bases: TGTGCCAGCAGCTTCCTTCTCCGGGGGGACGGAAACACCATATATTTT. This sequence encodes CASSFLLRGDGNTIYF.

The chain uses TRBV27 and TRBJ2-7; tentative D call: TRBD2 (5 bases). This CDR3 has 15 residues. With 2 bases removed from V and 1 base from J, the gap between germline ends came to 12 bases. From germline, CDR1 is MNHEY and CDR2 SMNVEV (reference sequence). The CDR3 reads CASSLTGKKSYEQYF. The CDR3 coding sequence is TGTGCCAGCAGTTTAACGGGGAAGAAGTCCTACGAGCAGTACTTC.

The J gene is TRBJ1-1, the V gene TRBV4-2, with D tentatively TRBD1 (5 bases). V gave up 5 bases and J gave up 10 bases, with 23 bases separating them. There are 15 residues in the CDR3. Germline V gene lookup returns CDR1 LGHNA and CDR2 YNFKEQ. CDR3 DNA sequence: TGTGCCAGCAGCGCGGGCGACAGCCCTCTGGGAGTAGCTTTCTTT. It translates to CASSAGDSPLGVAFF.

This chain connects TRBV6-1 to TRBJ2-1; 9 nucleotides match TRBD1. V gave up 6 bases and J gave up 5 bases; unmatched junction bases: 2. The CDR3 is 13 residues long. Germline assignment: CDR1 MNHNS and CDR2 SASEGT. The CDR3 coding sequence is TGTGCCAGCAGCAGGGACAGGGACAATGAGCAGTTCTTC. Translating it yields CASSRDRDNEQFF.

The chain has TRBV5-1 and TRBJ2-6, with D tentatively TRBD2 (5 bases). Germline V lookup: CDR1 SGHRS, CDR2 YFSETQ. V was clipped by 4 bases and J by 0 bases, with 17 bases between them. The CDR3 runs 18 residues. CDR3 protein: CASSPTIFRDSGANVLTF. The CDR3 bases are TGCGCCAGCAGCCCTACGATCTTTCGGGACTCTGGGGCCAACGTCCTGACTTTC.

V and J are TRBV18 and TRBJ1-1; no clear D gene. This CDR3 contains 12 residues. V lost 5 bases and J lost 5, with 9 bases in between. Germline loops: CDR1 KGHSH, CDR2 LQKENI. CDR3 loop: CASSLAGTEAFF. CDR3 nucleotides: TGTGCCAGCTCATTGGCCGGGACTGAAGCTTTCTTT.

The rearrangement links TRBV5-1 to TRBJ1-1; TRBD1 matches 8 bases. The V and J ends lost 4 bases and 1 base, in that order; junction bases with no gene match: 3. The CDR3 spans 14 residues. Germline values: CDR1 SGHRS, CDR2 YFSETQ. The CDR3 bases are TGCGCCAGCAGCCCCGGACAGGGGAACACTGAAGCTTTCTTT. It codes for CASSPGQGNTEAFF.

V and J are TRBV6-5 and TRBJ2-1; 8 positions match TRBD1. CDR1 and CDR2 (germline): MNHEY, SVGAGI. The CDR3 contains 11 residues. Unmatched junction bases numbered 2, after V lost 6 bases and J lost 10 bases. Here the CDR3 DNA reads TGTGCCAGCAGAAGGACAGGGGAGCAGTTCTTC. It translates to CASRRTGEQFF.

This clone showed up just once. This chain joins TRBV5-1 and TRBJ2-5; no clear D. Trimming left V 4 bases short and J 7 bases short, with 23 bases between. This CDR3 has 16 amino acids. The germline CDR1 and CDR2 sequences are SGHRS and YFSETQ. The CDR3 nucleotides read TGCGCCAGCAGCCTGGCTGGGATACACCTCATGGGGACCCAGTACTTC. This gives the protein CASSLAGIHLMGTQYF.

The rearrangement links TRBV18 to TRBJ2-3; 8 positions agree with TRBD1. V gave up 5 bases and J gave up 6 bases; unmatched junction bases: 7. The CDR3 has 14 amino acids. CDR1 is KGHSH and CDR2 is LQKENI in the germline V gene. CDR3 bases: TGTGCCAGCTCATTCCGGACAGGGTCGGATACGCAGTATTTT. Translation: CASSFRTGSDTQYF.

The V call is TRBV30, the J call TRBJ1-5, with 7 nucleotides matching TRBD1. The CDR3 length is 14 residues. Germline loops: CDR1 GTSNPN, CDR2 SVGIG (reference sequence). With 0 bases clipped from V and 6 bases from J, the junction kept 5 bases outside the gene matches. The CDR3 coding sequence is TGTGCCTGGAGTGTATCGACAGGGCTTCAGCCCCAGCATTTT. It yields the protein CAWSVSTGLQPQHF.

The J gene is TRBJ2-4, the V gene TRBV18, with D possibly being TRBD2 (6 bases). With 3 bases removed from V and 6 bases from J, the gap between germline ends came to 15 bases. Germline loops: CDR1 KGHSH, CDR2 LQKENI. The CDR3 has 15 residues. CDR3 nucleotide sequence: TGTGCCAGCTCACCCGGAGGGGTCTCGGGAAACATTCAGTACTTC. Translating gives CASSPGGVSGNIQYF.

The chain combines TRBV28 with TRBJ2-7; a possible D gene is TRBD1 (6 bases). Trimming took 6 bases from V and 5 from J, leaving 20 bases between them. This CDR3 spans 15 amino acids. Germline V gives CDR1 MDHEN, CDR2 SYDVKM. The CDR3 coding sequence is TGTGCCAGCAGCCCCCAGGGGATTGAAAGCAACGAGCAGTACTTC. It translates to CASSPQGIESNEQYF.

The rearrangement uses TRBV30 and TRBJ2-7, with D tentatively TRBD1 or TRBD2 (6 bases each). The CDR3 spans 16 residues. Deletions cut 0 bases from V and 6 bases from J, with 21 bases between. CDR1 is GTSNPN, CDR2 SVGIG, per germline (reference sequence). The CDR3 DNA is TGTGCCTGGAGTGTACGGGGGCCGACCGTCGCGGGCGAGCAGTACTTC. It yields the protein CAWSVRGPTVAGEQYF.

Details on this clone: One end of the junction fails to match germline, which may point to a read error. The chain has TRBV18 and TRBJ1-1; tentative D call: TRBD1 (5 bases). The CDR3 is 14 amino acids. Germline CDR1 KGHSH, CDR2 LQKENI. This CDR3 reads CASPPRVMDTEAFF. For the CDR3, the DNA is TGTGCCAGCCCACCCAGGGTGATGGACACTGAAGCTTTCTTT.

The chain employs TRBV27 and TRBJ1-6; 7 positions match TRBD1. This CDR3 has 15 residues. Trimming took 5 bases from V and 8 from J; bases not matched to a gene: 9. CDR1 is MNHEY and CDR2 is SMNVEV in the germline V gene (reference sequence). The CDR3 loop reads CASSPRQGGYSPLHF. The CDR3 nucleotides read TGTGCCAGCAGTCCTCGACAGGGTGGTTATTCACCCCTCCACTTT.

The chain is built from TRBV4-2 and TRBJ1-1; D possibly corresponds to TRBD1 (6 bases). Germline CDR1 LGHNA, CDR2 YNFKEQ. V lost 0 bases and J 7 bases, leaving 15 bases between the germline ends. The CDR3 has 15 residues. CDR3 loop: CASSQDRGRIVEAFF. CDR3 sequence (DNA): TGTGCCAGCAGCCAAGACAGGGGTCGGATAGTTGAAGCTTTCTTT.

This chain connects TRBV18 to TRBJ1-4; no clear D. Per the germline V gene, CDR1 is KGHSH and CDR2 is LQKENI. The V end lost 5 bases, the J end lost 8 bases, and 9 bases lay between the germline ends. The CDR3 runs to 12 residues. The CDR3 coding sequence is TGTGCCAGCTCAATGCTGGAGGAAAAACTGTTTTTT. It translates to CASSMLEEKLFF.